Below, 9 T cell receptor beta chains from the same sample are listed, as sequenced in a study of blood T cell repertoires in COVID-19. Data came from immunoSEQ multiplex PCR; TCRdb stores just in-frame clones and leaves some out. The sample has under 350,000 clones; 70% to 90% are singletons. The sample taken for sequencing was PBMCs or T cells enriched from blood (not recorded which). All receptors derive from a man aged 25-40 years who had recovered from COVID-19.

The CDR3 coding sequence is TGTGCCAGCGGCGGGACAGGGACCGGGGAGCTGTTTTTT. Protein: CASGGTGTGELFF. The genes are TRBV2 and TRBJ2-2; TRBD1 matches at 9 bases. The CDR3 extends over 13 amino acids. Germline trimming cut 8 bases from V and 5 bases from J; bases unmatched to any gene: 3. Germline CDR1 SNHLY, CDR2 FYNNEI. Variable domain in full (rest from reference TRBV2 and TRBJ2-2): EPEVTQTPSHQVTQMGQEVILRCVPISNHLYFYWYRQILGQKVEFLVSFYNNEISEKSEIFDDQFSVERPDGSNFTLKIRSTKLEDSAMYFCASGGTGTGELFFGEGSRLTVL.

The rearrangement joins TRBV24-1 to TRBJ2-1; TRBD2 matches 13 bases. Germline CDR1 is KGHDR and CDR2 is SFDVKD. CDR3 length equals 15 residues. Trimming took 2 bases from V and 15 from J; bases not matched to a gene: 9. The CDR3 reads CATSDSRTSGGAGFF. The CDR3 region has the DNA TGTGCCACCAGTGATTCGAGGACTAGCGGGGGCGCTGGGTTCTTC.

CDR3 sequence (DNA): TGTGCCAGCAGTGAGCAAACAGGGGCGGGCTACACCTTC. Its protein product is CASSEQTGAGYTF. The rearrangement joins TRBV25-1 to TRBJ1-2, with TRBD1 matching 7 bases. The trim removed 3 bases at V and 8 bases at J, leaving 6 bases unmatched. Germline CDR1 reads MGHDK; CDR2 reads SYGVNS. This CDR3 is 13 amino acids long.

This clone came up once. The chain combines TRBV5-1 with TRBJ2-1, with D perhaps matching TRBD1 (6 bases). The ends were cut back, 1 base at V and 5 bases at J, with 10 bases in the middle. Germline CDR1 is SGHRS and CDR2 is YFSETQ. The CDR3 is made up of 14 amino acids. This CDR3 reads CASSLLRTDNEQFF. CDR3 nucleotides: TGCGCCAGCAGCTTGTTACGGACAGACAATGAGCAGTTCTTC.

The chain combines TRBV18 with TRBJ2-1; 7 bases agree with TRBD2. Germline CDR1 KGHSH, CDR2 LQKENI. This CDR3 is 17 amino acids long. Trimming at V came to 3 bases and at J to 8 bases, leaving 16 bases not matched to a gene. CDR3 bases: TGTGCCAGCTCACCCCCAGCGGGGCAGACTAGTACCGATGAGCAGTTCTTC. Translating gives CASSPPAGQTSTDEQFF.

This sequence joins TRBV20-1 and TRBJ2-7, with D possibly TRBD1 on 5 matching bases. Germline values: CDR1 DFQATT, CDR2 SNEGSKA (reference sequence). V was clipped by 6 bases and J by 10 bases, with 19 bases between them. The CDR3 extends over 12 amino acids. The chain's CDR3 is CSASPRQGSQYF. In DNA form, the CDR3 reads TGCAGTGCGAGTCCCCGGCAGGGATCTCAGTACTTC.

J is TRBJ1-1 and V is TRBV19; 11 bases are shared with TRBD1. The germline V gene has CDR1 LNHDA and CDR2 SQIVND (reference sequence). The ends lost 5 bases at V and 8 bases at J; junction bases unmatched: 13. The CDR3 runs to 16 residues. In DNA, the CDR3 is TGTGCCAGTAGTGCCCGGGACAGGGGGATCCCGATCGAAGCTTTCTTT. Its protein is CASSARDRGIPIEAFF.

The rearrangement uses TRBV19 and TRBJ2-7, with 9 bases that match TRBD1. V lost 3 bases to trimming and J lost 3 bases; unmatched junction nucleotides: 6. Germline CDR1 reads LNHDA; CDR2 reads SQIVND (reference sequence). The CDR3 runs 15 residues. CDR3 coding DNA: TGTGCCAGTAGTATGGGGGGACAGGGAAACTACGAGCAGTACTTC. Residues: CASSMGGQGNYEQYF.

This rearrangement joins TRBV12-5 to TRBJ2-1; maybe TRBD1 (6 bases). This CDR3 has 15 residues. CDR1 and CDR2 (germline): LGHNT, FRNRAP. The V and J ends lost 1 base and 1 base respectively, with 8 bases between them. For the CDR3, the DNA is TGTGCTAGTGGTTTGGGGCAGGGGTCCTACAATGAGCAGTTCTTC. It specifies CASGLGQGSYNEQFF.